A selection of T cell receptor beta chains follows, all from one sample in a study of cytomegalovirus exposure and HLA in healthy donors. Clones were read by immunoSEQ multiplex PCR, and TCRdb kept only the in-frame ones, dropping some. The table shows 150,000 to 200,000 clones, with approximately 72% occurring only once. The sample taken for sequencing was PBMCs. Receptors were obtained from a man aged 45-65 years in good health and CMV-seronegative. Each CDR3 is given with its conserved first and last residue. The D gene is left open where the match is weak. Clone size appears in some rows only: once, few, many, or a class for an expanded clone.

j_call: TRBJ2-1
d_call: TRBD2
v_call: TRBV7-2
clone_size: NA
cdr3_nt: TGTGCCAGCAGCTTAGTCCCAGCGGGGGGTCAGTACAATGAGCAGTTCTTC
cdr3_aa: CASSLVPAGGQYNEQFF

j_call: TRBJ1-1
d_call: NA
v_call: TRBV19
clone_size: NA
cdr3_nt: TGTGCCAGTAGTGCCCCCCGGGGGAACACTGAAGCTTTCTTT
cdr3_aa: CASSAPRGNTEAFF

j_call: TRBJ2-7
d_call: TRBD1
v_call: TRBV11-2
clone_size: NA
cdr3_nt: TGTGCCAGCAGCTTACGGACAGGGAGCTCCTACGAGCAGTACTTC
cdr3_aa: CASSLRTGSSYEQYF

j_call: TRBJ2-7
d_call: NA
v_call: TRBV6-6
clone_size: NA
cdr3_nt: TGTGCCAGCAGTTACAGCCCCGGGAGTTTCTCCTACGAGCAGTACTTC
cdr3_aa: CASSYSPGSFSYEQYF

j_call: TRBJ1-6
d_call: NA
v_call: TRBV7-9
clone_size: once
cdr3_nt: TGTGCCAGCAGCTTAGGGCAGACAAGTTCACCCCTCCACTTT
cdr3_aa: CASSLGQTSSPLHF

j_call: TRBJ2-5
d_call: TRBD2
v_call: TRBV7-2
clone_size: NA
cdr3_nt: TGTGCCAGCAGCCGACTAGCGCCGTCTTTGGAGACCCAGTACTTC
cdr3_aa: CASSRLAPSLETQYF

j_call: TRBJ2-2
d_call: TRBD2
v_call: TRBV28
clone_size: NA
cdr3_nt: TGTGCCAGCAGTTTATTCGACAGACTAGCGGGGGGACTGAACACCGGGGAGCTGTTTTTT
cdr3_aa: CASSLFDRLAGGLNTGELFF

j_call: TRBJ1-1
d_call: TRBD1
v_call: TRBV19
clone_size: NA
cdr3_nt: TGTGCCAGTAGTACGCCACGACAGGGGGGTTCTATGAACACTGAAGCTTTCTTT
cdr3_aa: CASSTPRQGGSMNTEAFF

j_call: TRBJ2-1
d_call: NA
v_call: TRBV11-3
clone_size: NA
cdr3_nt: TGTGCCAGCAGCCGGGGGACGGTGGATGAGCAGTTCTTC
cdr3_aa: CASSRGTVDEQFF

j_call: TRBJ2-7
d_call: TRBD1
v_call: TRBV19
clone_size: NA
cdr3_nt: TGTGCCAGTAGCCCCGGGACAGGGCCCTACGAGCAGTACTTC
cdr3_aa: CASSPGTGPYEQYF

j_call: TRBJ1-1
d_call: NA
v_call: TRBV11-3
clone_size: NA
cdr3_nt: TGTGCCAGCAGCTTAAACGGACAGAACACTGAAGCTTTCTTT
cdr3_aa: CASSLNGQNTEAFF

j_call: TRBJ1-3
d_call: NA
v_call: TRBV7-8
clone_size: NA
cdr3_nt: TGTGCCAGCAGCTCGGATGTGGGGCTTGGAAACACCATATATTTT
cdr3_aa: CASSSDVGLGNTIYF

j_call: TRBJ2-3
d_call: NA
v_call: TRBV4-2
clone_size: NA
cdr3_nt: TGTGCCAGCAGCCAAGTAGGCTCGGCAGGGCACGCAGATACGCAGTATTTT
cdr3_aa: CASSQVGSAGHADTQYF

j_call: TRBJ2-5
d_call: NA
v_call: TRBV11-3
clone_size: few
cdr3_nt: TGTGCCAGCAGCTTAGGTCCCCGAGAGACCCAGTACTTC
cdr3_aa: CASSLGPRETQYF

j_call: TRBJ1-5
d_call: NA
v_call: TRBV5-5
clone_size: once
cdr3_nt: TGTGCCAGCAGCTTGGATCCAGATCCCATTAGCAATCAGCCCCAGCATTTT
cdr3_aa: CASSLDPDPISNQPQHF

j_call: TRBJ2-3
d_call: NA
v_call: TRBV6-1
clone_size: NA
cdr3_nt: TGTGCCAGCAGCGGGTACACAGATACGCAGTATTTT
cdr3_aa: CASSGYTDTQYF

j_call: TRBJ1-1
d_call: TRBD1
v_call: TRBV2
clone_size: few
cdr3_nt: TGTGCCAGCAGTGCCCCCGGGACAGGACGGCCTATGAACACTGAAGCTTTCTTT
cdr3_aa: CASSAPGTGRPMNTEAFF

j_call: TRBJ2-7
d_call: TRBD1
v_call: TRBV5-1
clone_size: NA
cdr3_nt: TGCGCCAGCAGCTTGGTCCAGGGGGCGTCCTACGAGCAGTACTTC
cdr3_aa: CASSLVQGASYEQYF

j_call: TRBJ2-5
d_call: TRBD1
v_call: TRBV7-9
clone_size: few
cdr3_nt: TGTGCCAGCAGCCGACAGGGGATCGAGGAGACCCAGTACTTC
cdr3_aa: CASSRQGIEETQYF

j_call: TRBJ1-4
d_call: NA
v_call: TRBV21-1
clone_size: NA
cdr3_nt: TGTGCCAGCAGCCTTGTCAGGGGACAGTTTTTTGAAAAACTGTTTTTT
cdr3_aa: CASSLVRGQFFEKLFF

j_call: TRBJ2-7
d_call: NA
v_call: TRBV7-2
clone_size: once
cdr3_nt: TGTGCCAGCAGCTTTGTCAGGGATGGTCAAGGCCCCTACGAGCAGTACTTC
cdr3_aa: CASSFVRDGQGPYEQYF

j_call: TRBJ1-1
d_call: TRBD1
v_call: TRBV7-3
clone_size: NA
cdr3_nt: TGTGCCAGCAGCTTAGACAGGGGCCCCAACACTGAAGCTTTCTTT
cdr3_aa: CASSLDRGPNTEAFF

j_call: TRBJ2-7
d_call: NA
v_call: TRBV2
clone_size: NA
cdr3_nt: TGTGCCAGAGGGGCCAACCCCTACGAGCAGTACTTC
cdr3_aa: CARGANPYEQYF

j_call: TRBJ1-2
d_call: NA
v_call: TRBV6-1
clone_size: NA
cdr3_nt: TGTGCCAGCAAAATCGGACAGTTTGGCTACACCTTC
cdr3_aa: CASKIGQFGYTF

j_call: TRBJ1-4
d_call: TRBD1
v_call: TRBV11-2
clone_size: NA
cdr3_nt: TGTGCCAGCAGCTTAGATCGGGGACAGGGGGATGAAAAACTGTTTTTT
cdr3_aa: CASSLDRGQGDEKLFF

j_call: TRBJ2-1
d_call: NA
v_call: TRBV25-1
clone_size: once
cdr3_nt: TGTGCCAGCAGCCATGGAACGGGGAGGCAGTTCTTC
cdr3_aa: CASSHGTGRQFF

j_call: TRBJ2-1
d_call: TRBD2
v_call: TRBV5-8
clone_size: NA
cdr3_nt: TGTGCCAGCAACTTGCTAACTAGCGGCGGTGGCAATGAGCAGTTCTTC
cdr3_aa: CASNLLTSGGGNEQFF

j_call: TRBJ1-1
d_call: TRBD1
v_call: TRBV7-8
clone_size: NA
cdr3_nt: TGTGCCAGCAGCCCCCGGGACAGTCAGAACACTGAAGCTTTCTTT
cdr3_aa: CASSPRDSQNTEAFF

j_call: TRBJ1-6
d_call: NA
v_call: TRBV2
clone_size: NA
cdr3_nt: TGTGCCAGCAGTGACCGAACAGTTCAAACAAATTCACCCCTCCACTTT
cdr3_aa: CASSDRTVQTNSPLHF

j_call: TRBJ1-6
d_call: TRBD1
v_call: TRBV28
clone_size: NA
cdr3_nt: TGTGCCAGCAGTTTGGGACAGGAAGGCCCTACCTCCTATAATTCACCCCTCCACTTT
cdr3_aa: CASSLGQEGPTSYNSPLHF

j_call: TRBJ1-2
d_call: TRBD1
v_call: TRBV5-1
clone_size: NA
cdr3_nt: TGCGCCAGCAGCCCGGAGAGGGGGCAGACCCGGGGCTACACCTTC
cdr3_aa: CASSPERGQTRGYTF

j_call: TRBJ2-3
d_call: TRBD2
v_call: TRBV11-2
clone_size: NA
cdr3_nt: TGTGCCAGCAGCCCCCGGACTAGCGGGGCTCTATTAGCGCAGTATTTT
cdr3_aa: CASSPRTSGALLAQYF

j_call: TRBJ2-3
d_call: NA
v_call: TRBV5-4
clone_size: once
cdr3_nt: TGTGCCAGCAGCTTGGCCCGGGGAGCTAGCACAGATACGCAGTATTTT
cdr3_aa: CASSLARGASTDTQYF

j_call: TRBJ2-5
d_call: NA
v_call: TRBV6-1
clone_size: NA
cdr3_nt: TGTGCCAGCATCAAAAATGGGGGCGTGGAGACCCAGTACTTC
cdr3_aa: CASIKNGGVETQYF

j_call: TRBJ2-2
d_call: NA
v_call: TRBV16
clone_size: NA
cdr3_nt: TGTGCCAGCAGCCAATACCAGGCACACACCGGGGAGCTGTTTTTT
cdr3_aa: CASSQYQAHTGELFF

j_call: TRBJ2-5
d_call: TRBD2
v_call: TRBV11-2
clone_size: NA
cdr3_nt: TGTGCCAGCAGTGCCCTAGACGCGGGGGGGCTGGAGACCCAGTACTTC
cdr3_aa: CASSALDAGGLETQYF

j_call: TRBJ1-2
d_call: NA
v_call: TRBV2
clone_size: NA
cdr3_nt: TGTGCCAGCAGTGATGAGGGCTATGGCTACACCTTC
cdr3_aa: CASSDEGYGYTF

j_call: TRBJ2-3
d_call: TRBD1
v_call: TRBV18
clone_size: NA
cdr3_nt: TGTGCCAGCTCACCTGGTACAGGGGCAGATACGCAGTATTTT
cdr3_aa: CASSPGTGADTQYF

j_call: TRBJ2-3
d_call: TRBD2
v_call: TRBV7-6
clone_size: once
cdr3_nt: TGTGCCAGCAGCCCCTTCGGGACTAGCGGGGGAAGGGGGCAGTATTTT
cdr3_aa: CASSPFGTSGGRGQYF

j_call: TRBJ2-3
d_call: NA
v_call: TRBV7-9
clone_size: NA
cdr3_nt: TGTGCCAGCAGCCCCGATTGGGGGGACTGGAGCACAGATACGCAGTATTTT
cdr3_aa: CASSPDWGDWSTDTQYF

j_call: TRBJ1-5
d_call: NA
v_call: TRBV28
clone_size: few
cdr3_nt: TGTGCCAGCAGTAGCGGCAAAAGCAATCAGCCCCAGCATTTT
cdr3_aa: CASSSGKSNQPQHF

j_call: TRBJ2-1
d_call: TRBD2
v_call: TRBV7-8
clone_size: few
cdr3_nt: TGTGCCAGCAGCGCGACTAGCGGATCGCTTGAGCAGTTCTTC
cdr3_aa: CASSATSGSLEQFF

j_call: TRBJ2-7
d_call: NA
v_call: TRBV7-2
clone_size: NA
cdr3_nt: TGTGCCAGCAGCTCATATCGGGCAGGGTCCTACGAGCAGTACTTC
cdr3_aa: CASSSYRAGSYEQYF

j_call: TRBJ1-5
d_call: TRBD1
v_call: TRBV9
clone_size: NA
cdr3_nt: TGTGCCAGCAGCCCCCGGACAGGGATGGATGGAATTCAGCCCCAGCATTTT
cdr3_aa: CASSPRTGMDGIQPQHF

j_call: TRBJ2-3
d_call: TRBD2
v_call: TRBV4-2
clone_size: NA
cdr3_nt: TGTGCCAGCAGCCAAAGTTCTAGCGGGGGGGCAGATATGCAGTATTTT
cdr3_aa: CASSQSSSGGADMQYF

j_call: TRBJ1-1
d_call: NA
v_call: TRBV6-5
clone_size: NA
cdr3_nt: TGTGCCAGCAGTAAACAGGAAATGAACACTGAAGCTTTCTTT
cdr3_aa: CASSKQEMNTEAFF

j_call: TRBJ2-1
d_call: TRBD1
v_call: TRBV4-3
clone_size: NA
cdr3_nt: TGCGCCAGCAGCCCGCAACGGACAGGGGATGAGCAGTTCTTC
cdr3_aa: CASSPQRTGDEQFF

j_call: TRBJ1-2
d_call: TRBD1
v_call: TRBV7-2
clone_size: NA
cdr3_nt: TGTGCCAGCAGCTTGGGGACAGCCAACTATGGCTACACCTTC
cdr3_aa: CASSLGTANYGYTF